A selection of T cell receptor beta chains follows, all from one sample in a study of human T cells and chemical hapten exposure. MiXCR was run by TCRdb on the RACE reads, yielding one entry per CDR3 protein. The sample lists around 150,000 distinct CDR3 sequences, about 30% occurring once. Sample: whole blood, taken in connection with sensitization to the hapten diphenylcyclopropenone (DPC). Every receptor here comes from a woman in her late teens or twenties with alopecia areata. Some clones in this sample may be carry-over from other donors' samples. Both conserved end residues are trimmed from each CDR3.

ASSQDLGTSGYNEQF	TRBV4-1	TRBJ2-1
ASRRTSGTSYNEQF	TRBV7-2	TRBJ2-1
ASSRKGMNTEAF	TRBV4-2	TRBJ1-1
ASSPFPSGRETDTQY	TRBV11-2	TRBJ2-3
ASSLYRRGEQY	TRBV27	TRBJ2-7
ASSSRLVTGELF	TRBV6-2/TRBV6-3	TRBJ2-2
ASSLSPGQEQETQY	TRBV5-1	TRBJ2-5
ATSDFRDSGYT	TRBV24-1	TRBJ1-2
SANLIGTVQGQETQY	TRBV29-1	TRBJ2-5
SVVWLNTEAF	TRBV29-1	TRBJ1-1